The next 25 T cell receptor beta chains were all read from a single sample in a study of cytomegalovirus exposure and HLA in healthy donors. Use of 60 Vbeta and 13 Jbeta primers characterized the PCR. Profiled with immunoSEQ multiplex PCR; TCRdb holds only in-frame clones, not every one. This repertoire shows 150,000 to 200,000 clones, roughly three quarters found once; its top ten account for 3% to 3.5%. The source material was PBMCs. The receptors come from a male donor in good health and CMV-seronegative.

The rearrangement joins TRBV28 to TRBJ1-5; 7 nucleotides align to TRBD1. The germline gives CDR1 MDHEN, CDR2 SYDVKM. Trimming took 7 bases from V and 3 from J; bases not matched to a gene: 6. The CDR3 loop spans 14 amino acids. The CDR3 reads CASTPGQLNQPQHF. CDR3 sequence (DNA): TGTGCCAGCACCCCGGGACAGCTCAATCAGCCCCAGCATTTT.

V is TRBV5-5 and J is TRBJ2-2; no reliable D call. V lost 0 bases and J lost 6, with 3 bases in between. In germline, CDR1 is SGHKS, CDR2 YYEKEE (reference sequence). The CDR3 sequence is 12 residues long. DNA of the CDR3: TGTGCCAGCAGCTTGGCTGCCGGGGAGCTGTTTTTT. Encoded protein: CASSLAAGELFF.

CDR3 sequence reads: CASSLDSSGYKAFF. The DNA of the CDR3 is TGTGCCAGCAGCTTAGACAGCTCGGGGTACAAAGCTTTCTTT. The chain couples TRBV7-2 to TRBJ1-1; no reliable D call. The CDR3 is 14 residues long. Germline V CDR1 and CDR2: SGHTA, FQGNSA. Trimming removed 1 base from V and 9 bases from J, with 15 bases in between. Supplemented by reference TRBV7-2 and TRBJ1-1, the full variable domain reads GAGVSQSPSNKVTEKGKDVELRCDPISGHTALYWYRQSLGQGLEFLIYFQGNSAPDKSGLPSDRFSAERTGGSVSTLTIQRTQQEDSAVYLCASSLDSSGYKAFFGQGTRLTVV.

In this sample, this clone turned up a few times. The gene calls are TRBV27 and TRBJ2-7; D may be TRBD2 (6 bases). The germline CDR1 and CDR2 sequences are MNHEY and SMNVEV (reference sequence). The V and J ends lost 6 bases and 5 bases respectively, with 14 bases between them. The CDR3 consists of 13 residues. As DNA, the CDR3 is TGTGCCAGCAGCCTCGCGGGGTACCACGAGCAGTACTTC. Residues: CASSLAGYHEQYF.

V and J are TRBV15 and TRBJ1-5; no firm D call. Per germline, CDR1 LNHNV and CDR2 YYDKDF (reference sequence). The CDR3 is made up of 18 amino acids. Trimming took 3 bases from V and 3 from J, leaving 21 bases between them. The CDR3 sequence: CATSSPLRTVSHNQPQHF. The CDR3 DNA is TGTGCCACCAGCAGTCCCCTCCGGACTGTTTCTCACAATCAGCCCCAGCATTTT. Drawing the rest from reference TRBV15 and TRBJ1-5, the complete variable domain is DAMVIQNPRYQVTQFGKPVTLSCSQTLNHNVMYWYQQKSSQAPKLLFHYYDKDFNNEADTPDNFQSRRPNTSFCFLDIRSPGLGDTAMYLCATSSPLRTVSHNQPQHFGDGTRLSIL.

In DNA, the CDR3 is TGTGCCACCAGCAGACTCCCTGCAGGCTACACTGGCTACACCTTC. Translated: CATSRLPAGYTGYTF. The chain uses TRBV15 and TRBJ1-2; unclear D gene. The length of the CDR3 is 15 residues. CDR1 LNHNV and CDR2 YYDKDF come from the germline V gene (reference sequence). V dropped 2 bases and J dropped 7 bases, with 17 bases sitting between them.

CDR3 sequence (DNA): TGTGCCAGCAGTGAATACAGGGAATATGGCTACACCTTC. Its protein product is CASSEYREYGYTF. The V call is TRBV6-1, the J call TRBJ1-2; D might be TRBD1 (6 bases). V was clipped by 2 bases and J by 5 bases, with 9 bases between them. This CDR3 is 13 amino acids long. CDR1 is MNHNS, CDR2 SASEGT, per germline.

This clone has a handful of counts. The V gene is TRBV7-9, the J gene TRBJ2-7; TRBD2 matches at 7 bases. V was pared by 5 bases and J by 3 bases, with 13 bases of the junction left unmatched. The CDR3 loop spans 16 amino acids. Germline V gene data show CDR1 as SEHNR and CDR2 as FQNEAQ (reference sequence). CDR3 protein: CASSPRLASTYYEQYF. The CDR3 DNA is TGTGCCAGCAGCCCTCGACTAGCCTCAACCTACTACGAGCAGTACTTC.

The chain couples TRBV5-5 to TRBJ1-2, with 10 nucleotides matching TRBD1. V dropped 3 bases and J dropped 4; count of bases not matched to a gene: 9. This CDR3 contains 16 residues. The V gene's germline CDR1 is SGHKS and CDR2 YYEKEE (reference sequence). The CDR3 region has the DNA TGTGCCAGCAGCTCTGGATATGACAGGGGGCTCTATGGCTACACCTTC. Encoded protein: CASSSGYDRGLYGYTF.

The CDR3 reads CASSSDREESTDTQYF. The CDR3 DNA reads as TGTGCCAGCAGTTCCGACAGGGAAGAGAGCACAGATACGCAGTATTTT. This chain uses TRBV28 with TRBJ2-3, with 7 bases lining up with TRBD1. CDR3 length: 16 amino acids. Losses at the gene ends were 4 bases for V and 0 bases for J; bases not matched to a gene: 7. Germline values: CDR1 MDHEN, CDR2 SYDVKM.

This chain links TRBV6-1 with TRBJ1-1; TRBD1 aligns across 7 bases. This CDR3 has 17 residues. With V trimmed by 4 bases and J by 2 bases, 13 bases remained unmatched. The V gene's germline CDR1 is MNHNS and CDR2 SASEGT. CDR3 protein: CASSGGTGVGSNTEAFF. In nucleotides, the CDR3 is TGTGCCAGCAGTGGAGGAACAGGGGTAGGCTCTAACACTGAAGCTTTCTTT.

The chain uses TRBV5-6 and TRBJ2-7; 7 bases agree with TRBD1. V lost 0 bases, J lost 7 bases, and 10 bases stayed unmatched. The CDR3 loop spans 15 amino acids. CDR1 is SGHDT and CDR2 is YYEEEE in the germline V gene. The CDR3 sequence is CASSLGVRQGGEQYF. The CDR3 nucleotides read TGTGCCAGCAGCTTGGGGGTCCGACAGGGTGGGGAGCAGTACTTC.

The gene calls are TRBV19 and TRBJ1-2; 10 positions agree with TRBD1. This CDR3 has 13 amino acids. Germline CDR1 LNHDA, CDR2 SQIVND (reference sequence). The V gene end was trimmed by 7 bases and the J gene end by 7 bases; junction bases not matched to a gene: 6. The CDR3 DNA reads TGTGCCAGTAACCCCGGACAGGGGGGTGGCTACACCTTC. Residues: CASNPGQGGGYTF.

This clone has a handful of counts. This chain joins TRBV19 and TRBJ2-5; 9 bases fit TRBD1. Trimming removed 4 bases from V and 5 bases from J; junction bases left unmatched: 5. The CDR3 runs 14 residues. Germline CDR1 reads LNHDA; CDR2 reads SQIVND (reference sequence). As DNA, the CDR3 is TGTGCCAGTAGTACAACAGGGGGCCGGGAGACCCAGTACTTC. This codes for CASSTTGGRETQYF.

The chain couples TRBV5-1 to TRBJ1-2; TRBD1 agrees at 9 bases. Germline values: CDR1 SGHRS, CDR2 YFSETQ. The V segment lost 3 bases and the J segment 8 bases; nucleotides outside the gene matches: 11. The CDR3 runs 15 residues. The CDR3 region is CASSSRPQGAGGYTF. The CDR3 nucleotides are TGCGCCAGCAGCTCTAGGCCACAGGGGGCTGGCGGCTACACCTTC.

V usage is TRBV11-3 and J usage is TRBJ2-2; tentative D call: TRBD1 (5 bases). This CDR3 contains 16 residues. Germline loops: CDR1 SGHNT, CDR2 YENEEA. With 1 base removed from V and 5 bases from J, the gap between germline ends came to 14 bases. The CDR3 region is CASSLVPGKSTGELFF. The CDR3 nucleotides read TGTGCCAGCAGCTTAGTTCCAGGGAAGTCGACCGGGGAGCTGTTTTTT.

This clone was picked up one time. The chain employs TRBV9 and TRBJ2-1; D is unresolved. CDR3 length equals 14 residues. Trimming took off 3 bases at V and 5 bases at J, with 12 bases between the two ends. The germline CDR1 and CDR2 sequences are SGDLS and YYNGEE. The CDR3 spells CASSADSLDNEQFF. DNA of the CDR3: TGTGCCAGCAGCGCCGACTCACTCGACAATGAGCAGTTCTTC.

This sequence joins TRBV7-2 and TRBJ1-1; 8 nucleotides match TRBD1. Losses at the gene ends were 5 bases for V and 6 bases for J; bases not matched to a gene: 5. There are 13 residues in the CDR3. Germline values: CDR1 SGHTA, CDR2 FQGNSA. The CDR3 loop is CASSPGQGAEAFF. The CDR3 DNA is TGTGCCAGCAGCCCTGGACAGGGTGCTGAAGCTTTCTTT.

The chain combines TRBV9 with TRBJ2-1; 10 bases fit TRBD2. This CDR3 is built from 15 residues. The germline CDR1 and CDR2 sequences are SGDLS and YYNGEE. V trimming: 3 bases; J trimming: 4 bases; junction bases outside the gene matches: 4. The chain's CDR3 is CASSGLAGRYNEQFF. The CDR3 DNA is TGTGCCAGCAGCGGACTAGCGGGCAGATACAATGAGCAGTTCTTC.

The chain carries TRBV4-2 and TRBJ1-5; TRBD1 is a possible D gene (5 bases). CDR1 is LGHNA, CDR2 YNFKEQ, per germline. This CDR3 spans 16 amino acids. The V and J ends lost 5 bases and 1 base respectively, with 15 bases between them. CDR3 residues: CASSWGDRGSNQPQHF. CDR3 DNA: TGTGCCAGCAGCTGGGGGGACCGAGGGAGCAATCAGCCCCAGCATTTT.

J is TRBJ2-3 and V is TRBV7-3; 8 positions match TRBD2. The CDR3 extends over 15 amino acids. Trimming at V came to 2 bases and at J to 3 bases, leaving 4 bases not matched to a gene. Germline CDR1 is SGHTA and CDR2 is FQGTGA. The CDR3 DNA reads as TGTGCCAGCAGCTTACGGGGGGGAGGTACAGATACGCAGTATTTT. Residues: CASSLRGGGTDTQYF. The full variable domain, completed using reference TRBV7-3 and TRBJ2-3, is GAGVSQTPSNKVTEKGKYVELRCDPISGHTALYWYRQSLGQGPEFLIYFQGTGAADDSGLPNDRFFAVRPEGSVSTLKIQRTERGDSAVYLCASSLRGGGTDTQYFGPGTRLTVL.

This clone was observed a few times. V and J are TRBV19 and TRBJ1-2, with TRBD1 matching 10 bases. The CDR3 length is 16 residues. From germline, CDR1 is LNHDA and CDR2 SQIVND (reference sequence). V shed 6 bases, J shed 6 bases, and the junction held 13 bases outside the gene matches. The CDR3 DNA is TGTGCCAGTAGCACCGGGACAGGGGAGGTTCATCATGGCTACACCTTC. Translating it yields CASSTGTGEVHHGYTF.

CDR3 protein: CASSDTGGQETQYF. DNA for the CDR3: TGTGCCAGCAGTGATACGGGGGGTCAAGAGACCCAGTACTTC. The V gene is TRBV2, the J gene TRBJ2-5; TRBD2 matches at 7 bases. CDR3 size: 14 residues. The germline V gene has CDR1 SNHLY and CDR2 FYNNEI. Germline trimming cut 3 bases from V and 2 bases from J; bases unmatched to any gene: 3.

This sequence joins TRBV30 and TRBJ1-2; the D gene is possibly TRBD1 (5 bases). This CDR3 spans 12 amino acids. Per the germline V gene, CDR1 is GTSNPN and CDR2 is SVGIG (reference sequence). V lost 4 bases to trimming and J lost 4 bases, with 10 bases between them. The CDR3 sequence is CAWNQGTYGYTF. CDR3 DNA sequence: TGTGCCTGGAACCAGGGAACCTATGGCTACACCTTC.

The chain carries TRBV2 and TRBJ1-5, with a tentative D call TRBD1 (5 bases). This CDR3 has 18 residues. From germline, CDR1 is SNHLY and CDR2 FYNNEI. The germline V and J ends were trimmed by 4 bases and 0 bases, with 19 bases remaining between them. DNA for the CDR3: TGTGCCAGCAGTGGGGGGGTCCGGGACCAAGATAGCAATCAGCCCCAGCATTTT. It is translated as CASSGGVRDQDSNQPQHF.